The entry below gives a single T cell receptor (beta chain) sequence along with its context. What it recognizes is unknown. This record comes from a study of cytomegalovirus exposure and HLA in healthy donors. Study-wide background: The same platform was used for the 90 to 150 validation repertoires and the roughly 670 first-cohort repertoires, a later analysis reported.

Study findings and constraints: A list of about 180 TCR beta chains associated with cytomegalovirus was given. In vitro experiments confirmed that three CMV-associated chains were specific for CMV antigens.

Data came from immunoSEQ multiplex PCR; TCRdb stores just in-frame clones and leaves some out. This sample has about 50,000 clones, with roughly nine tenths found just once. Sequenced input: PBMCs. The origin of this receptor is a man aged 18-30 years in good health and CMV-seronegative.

In DNA, the CDR3 is TGTGCCATCAGTGGGTGGGGGGGGGCCCCTAATGAAAAACTGTTTTTT. Protein product: CAISGWGGAPNEKLFF. The rearrangement links TRBV10-3 to TRBJ1-4, with D possibly being TRBD1 (6 bases). V dropped 4 bases and J dropped 3 bases, with 15 bases sitting between them. Germline V lookup: CDR1 ENHRY, CDR2 SYGVKD. The CDR3 has 16 residues.